This entry lists 15 T cell receptor beta chains sequenced from one sample in a study of blood T cell repertoires in COVID-19. Method: immunoSEQ multiplex PCR; TCRdb's copy keeps in-frame clones and lacks some. The data show around 49,000 clones, with 81% seen just once and approximately 20% held by the top ten. The sample was peripheral blood. The receptor set was obtained from an elderly woman with COVID-19, enrolled during active disease.

The gene calls are TRBV7-6 and TRBJ2-3, with 12 bases fitting TRBD2. After removal of 4 bases from V and 7 bases from J, the junction contained 9 bases not matched to a gene. CDR1 and CDR2 from the germline V gene are SGHVS and FNYEAQ. The CDR3 loop spans 16 amino acids. CDR3: CASSSVALAGGNTQYF. The CDR3 coding sequence is TGTGCCAGCAGCTCAGTAGCACTAGCGGGAGGAAATACGCAGTATTTT. Based on the CDR3 plus reference TRBV7-6 and TRBJ2-3, the full variable domain is GAGVSQSPRYKVTKRGQDVALRCDPISGHVSLYWYRQALGQGPEFLTYFNYEAQQDKSGLPNDRFSAERPEGSISTLTIQRTEQRDSAMYRCASSSVALAGGNTQYFGPGTRLTVL.

The chain couples TRBV15 to TRBJ2-7, with D uncertain. There are 14 residues in the CDR3. The V end was cut by 0 bases, the J end by 1 base, with 7 bases between. Looked up from germline, CDR1 is LNHNV and CDR2 is YYDKDF (reference sequence). The chain's CDR3 is CATSREVRSYEQYF. Here the CDR3 DNA reads TGTGCCACCAGCAGAGAGGTCAGATCCTACGAGCAGTACTTC.

The gene calls are TRBV6-5 and TRBJ2-7; TRBD2 matches at 7 bases. J lost 6 bases, V lost 10 bases, and 9 bases had no gene match. Germline CDR1 and CDR2: MNHEY and SVGAGI. This CDR3 contains 12 residues. The CDR3, as DNA: TGTGCCACCGGGAGGTGGGGGGTCGAGCAGTACTTC. Protein: CATGRWGVEQYF.

This rearrangement joins TRBV30 to TRBJ1-1; 10 bases match TRBD1. With V trimmed by 2 bases and J by 0 bases, 6 bases remained unmatched. The germline V gene encodes CDR1 GTSNPN and CDR2 SVGIG (reference sequence). The length of the CDR3 is 16 residues. The chain's CDR3 is CAWSTTGGAMNTEAFF. The CDR3 DNA follows: TGTGCCTGGAGTACGACAGGGGGCGCCATGAACACTGAAGCTTTCTTT.

V is TRBV5-6 and J is TRBJ2-1; 8 nucleotides line up with TRBD2. Per germline, CDR1 SGHDT and CDR2 YYEEEE. J lost 6 bases, V lost 1 base, and 6 bases had no gene match. This CDR3 is built from 15 residues. The CDR3 sequence: CASSLKSGRSNEQFF. CDR3 nucleotides: TGTGCCAGCAGCTTGAAGAGCGGGAGATCCAATGAGCAGTTCTTC.

The chain uses TRBV5-1 and TRBJ2-2, with a tentative D call TRBD2 (6 bases). Germline lookup yields CDR1 SGHRS and CDR2 YFSETQ. V was shortened by 3 bases and J by 4 bases, with 13 bases between the two germline ends. CDR3 size: 15 residues. CDR3 protein: CASSWRRDFTGELFF. The DNA for the CDR3 is TGCGCCAGCAGCTGGAGACGGGACTTCACCGGGGAGCTGTTTTTT.

The DNA of the CDR3 is TGTGCCAGCAGCTTAACGCCTAGCGGGAGGTCGAGGAATGAGCAGTTCTTC. This encodes CASSLTPSGRSRNEQFF. J is TRBJ2-1 and V is TRBV7-3, with 11 bases fitting TRBD2. Trimming took 0 bases from V and 7 from J; bases not matched to a gene: 8. Germline assignment: CDR1 SGHTA and CDR2 FQGTGA. The CDR3 extends over 17 amino acids.

The V gene is TRBV9, the J gene TRBJ1-6; a possible D gene is TRBD1 (5 bases). Trimming left V 6 bases short and J 6 bases short, with 16 bases between. Germline V CDR1 and CDR2: SGDLS, YYNGEE. The CDR3 has 15 residues. The CDR3 loop reads CASTLDQGSNSPLHF. CDR3 nucleotides: TGTGCCAGCACCCTCGACCAGGGCTCTAATTCACCCCTCCACTTT.

This clone came up once. CDR3 bases: TGTGCCACCAGCGGGGGTCTAGCGACAAACACAGATACGCAGTATTTT. Amino acid sequence: CATSGGLATNTDTQYF. V usage is TRBV15 and J usage is TRBJ2-3, with D possibly matching TRBD2 (6 bases). Germline loops: CDR1 LNHNV, CDR2 YYDKDF (reference sequence). This CDR3 contains 16 residues. V was clipped by 5 bases and J by 2 bases, with 17 bases between them.

This clone was recorded only once. This sequence joins TRBV18 and TRBJ2-7, with 14 bases fitting TRBD2. Germline V gene lookup returns CDR1 KGHSH and CDR2 LQKENI. This CDR3 has 18 amino acids. After removal of 0 bases from V and 4 bases from J, the junction contained 8 bases not matched to a gene. CDR3 sequence: CASSPPGTSGSSGYEQYF. CDR3 DNA sequence: TGTGCCAGCTCACCACCGGGGACTAGCGGGAGTTCGGGGTACGAGCAGTACTTC.

This sequence joins TRBV18 and TRBJ1-2, with a possible D match to TRBD1 (5 bases). Germline V CDR1 and CDR2: KGHSH, LQKENI. With 0 bases removed from V and 10 bases from J, the gap between germline ends came to 18 bases. This CDR3 is 15 amino acids long. In DNA, the CDR3 is TGTGCCAGCTCACCACCGGGTGTCGGGACGCGGGACTACACCTTC. Translating it yields CASSPPGVGTRDYTF. The whole variable domain, filled in from reference TRBV18 and TRBJ1-2, reads NAGVMQNPRHLVRRRGQEARLRCSPMKGHSHVYWYRQLPEEGLKFMVYLQKENIIDESGMPKERFSAEFPKEGPSILRIQQVVRGDSAAYFCASSPPGVGTRDYTFGSGTRLTVV.

This chain connects TRBV24-1 to TRBJ2-2; D gene unclear. From germline, CDR1 is KGHDR and CDR2 SFDVKD. V was pared by 8 bases and J by 3 bases, with 9 bases between. CDR3 size: 13 residues. CDR3 sequence (DNA): TGTGCCACCAAGACTCTGGACACCGGGGAGCTGTTTTTT. Translation gives CATKTLDTGELFF.

The chain uses TRBV6-6 and TRBJ2-7, with TRBD2 matching 10 bases. Germline CDR1 reads MNHNY; CDR2 reads SVGAGI (reference sequence). There are 15 residues in the CDR3. The V gene end was trimmed by 5 bases and the J gene end by 3 bases; junction bases not matched to a gene: 7. The chain's CDR3 is CASSPLAGPHYEQYF. CDR3 nucleotide sequence: TGTGCCAGCAGTCCACTAGCGGGACCTCACTACGAGCAGTACTTC.

The CDR3: CASSFSGVGTGELFF. For the CDR3, the DNA is TGTGCCAGCAGCTTCTCGGGAGTGGGAACCGGGGAGCTGTTTTTT. V and J are TRBV7-8 and TRBJ2-2; D is perhaps TRBD2 (6 bases). Per the germline V gene, CDR1 is SGHVS and CDR2 is FQNEAQ. The CDR3 consists of 15 residues. Trimming removed 3 bases from V and 5 bases from J, with 13 bases in between. Looking up the rest from reference TRBV7-8 and TRBJ2-2 gives the full variable domain: GAGVSQSPRYKVAKRGQDVALRCDPISGHVSLFWYQQALGQGPEFLTYFQNEAQLDKSGLPSDRFFAERPEGSVSTLKIQRTQQEDSAVYLCASSFSGVGTGELFFGEGSRLTVL.

The V and J genes are TRBV7-3 and TRBJ2-3, with 12 bases matching TRBD2. This CDR3 has 15 amino acids. V gave up 1 base and J gave up 4 bases; unmatched junction bases: 0. Germline assignment: CDR1 SGHTA and CDR2 FQGTGA. DNA for the CDR3: TGTGCCAGCAGCTTAAGACTAGCGGGAGCAGATACGCAGTATTTT. As protein: CASSLRLAGADTQYF.